This T cell receptor (beta chain) was found in a study of a mutant IDH1 vaccine in newly diagnosed glioma. Turning to the study itself: Beforehand, treatment had been radiotherapy, temozolomide, or both; the majority received both. Overall study findings and caveats: Changes in the top peripheral T cell clonotypes seemingly had no bearing on pseudoprogression.

Of note for this clone: Its antigen is unknown.

The length of the CDR3 is 15 residues. Looked up from germline, CDR1 is LNHDA and CDR2 is SQIVND (reference sequence). The V end lost 1 base, the J end lost 7 bases, and 14 bases lay between the germline ends. The table came from immunoSEQ multiplex PCR; TCRdb's copy has only in-frame clones and leaves some out. The sample shows some 21,000 clones, roughly 84% of them seen only once. The time point is: week 47, end of study. The content of each vaccine dose was 300 ug of mutant IDH1 20-mer peptide, and topical imiquimod accompanied it. The sequencing used PBMCs, collected from a glioma patient whose treatment included an IDH1 peptide vaccine. This receptor was taken from a man in his forties with glioma. This rearrangement joins TRBV19 to TRBJ2-1, with a tentative D call TRBD2 (6 bases). The CDR3 spells CASSIGSGGRNEQFF. The CDR3 nucleotides read TGTGCCAGTAGTATAGGGAGCGGAGGGCGGAATGAGCAGTTCTTC. Complete variable domain (other parts from reference TRBV19 and TRBJ2-1): DGGITQSPKYLFRKEGQNVTLSCEQNLNHDAMYWYRQDPGQGLRLIYYSQIVNDFQKGDIAEGYSVSREKKESFPLTVTSAQKNPTAFYLCASSIGSGGRNEQFFGPGTRLTVL.